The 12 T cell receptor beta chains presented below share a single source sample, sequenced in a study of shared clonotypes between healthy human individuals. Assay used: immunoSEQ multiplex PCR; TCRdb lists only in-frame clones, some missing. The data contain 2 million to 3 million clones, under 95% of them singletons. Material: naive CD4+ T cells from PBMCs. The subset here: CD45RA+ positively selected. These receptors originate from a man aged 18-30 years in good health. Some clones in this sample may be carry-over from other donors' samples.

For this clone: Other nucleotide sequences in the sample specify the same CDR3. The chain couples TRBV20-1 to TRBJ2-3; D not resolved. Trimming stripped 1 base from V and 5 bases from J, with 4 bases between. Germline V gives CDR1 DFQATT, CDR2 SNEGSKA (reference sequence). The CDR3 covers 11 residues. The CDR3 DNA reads TGCAGTGCTAGAGCGGTAGATACGCAGTATTTT. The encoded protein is CSARAVDTQYF.

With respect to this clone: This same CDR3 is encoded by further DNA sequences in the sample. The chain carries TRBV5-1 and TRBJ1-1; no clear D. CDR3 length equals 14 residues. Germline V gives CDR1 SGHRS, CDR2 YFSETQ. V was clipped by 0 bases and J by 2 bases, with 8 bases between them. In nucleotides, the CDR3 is TGCGCCAGCAGCTTGGTGCGGGGAAACACTGAAGCTTTCTTT. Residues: CASSLVRGNTEAFF.

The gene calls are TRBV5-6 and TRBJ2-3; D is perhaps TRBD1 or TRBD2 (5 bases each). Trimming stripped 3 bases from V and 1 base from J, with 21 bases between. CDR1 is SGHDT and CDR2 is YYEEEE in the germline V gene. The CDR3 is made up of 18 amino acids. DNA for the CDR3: TGTGCCAGCAGCTCCCTAGCAGTCCTGGGGGTCGGCACAGATACGCAGTATTTT. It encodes CASSSLAVLGVGTDTQYF.

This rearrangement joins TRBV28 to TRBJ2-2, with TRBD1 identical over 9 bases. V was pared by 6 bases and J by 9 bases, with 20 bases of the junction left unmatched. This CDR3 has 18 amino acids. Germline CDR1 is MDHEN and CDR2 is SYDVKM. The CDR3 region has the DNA TGTGCCAGCAGCCCACCCGGGCGCTCCGGGACAGGGCTCCGGGAGCTGTTTTTT. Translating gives CASSPPGRSGTGLRELFF. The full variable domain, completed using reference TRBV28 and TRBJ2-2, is DVKVTQSSRYLVKRTGEKVFLECVQDMDHENMFWYRQDPGLGLRLIYFSYDVKMKEKGDIPEGYSVSREKKERFSLILESASTNQTSMYLCASSPPGRSGTGLRELFFGEGSRLTVL.

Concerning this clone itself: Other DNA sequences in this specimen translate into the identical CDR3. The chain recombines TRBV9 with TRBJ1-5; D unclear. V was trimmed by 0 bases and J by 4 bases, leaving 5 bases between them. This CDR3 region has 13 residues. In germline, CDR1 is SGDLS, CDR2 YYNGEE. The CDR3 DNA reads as TGTGCCAGCAGCGTAGCATCAAATCAGCCCCAGCATTTT. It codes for CASSVASNQPQHF.

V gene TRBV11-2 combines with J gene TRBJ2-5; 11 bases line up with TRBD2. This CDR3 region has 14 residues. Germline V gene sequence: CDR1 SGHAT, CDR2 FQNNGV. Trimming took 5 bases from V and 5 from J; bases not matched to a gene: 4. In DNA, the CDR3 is TGTGCCAGCAGCGGGGGACTAGCGGAGGAGACCCAGTACTTC. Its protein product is CASSGGLAEETQYF. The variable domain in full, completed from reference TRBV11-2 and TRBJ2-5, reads EAGVAQSPRYKIIEKRQSVAFWCNPISGHATLYWYQQILGQGPKLLIQFQNNGVVDDSQLPKDRFSAERLKGVDSTLKIQPAKLEDSAVYLCASSGGLAEETQYFGPGTRLLVL.

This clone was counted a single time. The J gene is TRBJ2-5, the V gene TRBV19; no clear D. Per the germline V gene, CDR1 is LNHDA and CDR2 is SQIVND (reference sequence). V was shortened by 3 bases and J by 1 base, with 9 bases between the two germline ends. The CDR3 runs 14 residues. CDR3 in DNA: TGTGCCAGTAGTATTGGAGCCGGCCAAGAGACCCAGTACTTC. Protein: CASSIGAGQETQYF.

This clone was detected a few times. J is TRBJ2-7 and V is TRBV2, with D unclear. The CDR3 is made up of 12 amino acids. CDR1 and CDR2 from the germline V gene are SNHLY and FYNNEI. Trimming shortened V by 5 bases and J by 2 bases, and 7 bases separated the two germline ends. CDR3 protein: CASSIETYEQYF. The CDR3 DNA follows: TGTGCCAGCAGTATAGAGACCTACGAGCAGTACTTC.

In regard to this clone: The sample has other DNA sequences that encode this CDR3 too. DNA of the CDR3: TGTGCCAGCTCACAGGGGTTGTCTGGAAACACCATATATTTT. As protein: CASSQGLSGNTIYF. V and J are TRBV18 and TRBJ1-3, with a weak D call TRBD1 (5 bases). The germline gives CDR1 KGHSH, CDR2 LQKENI. CDR3 length equals 14 residues. V lost 4 bases and J lost 1, with 8 bases in between.

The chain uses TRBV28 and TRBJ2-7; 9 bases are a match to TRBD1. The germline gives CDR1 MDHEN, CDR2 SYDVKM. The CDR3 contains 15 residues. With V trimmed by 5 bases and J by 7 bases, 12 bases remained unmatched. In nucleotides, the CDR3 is TGTGCCAGCAGTGCCGGGACAGGGCCTTTAGGAGAGCAGTACTTC. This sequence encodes CASSAGTGPLGEQYF.

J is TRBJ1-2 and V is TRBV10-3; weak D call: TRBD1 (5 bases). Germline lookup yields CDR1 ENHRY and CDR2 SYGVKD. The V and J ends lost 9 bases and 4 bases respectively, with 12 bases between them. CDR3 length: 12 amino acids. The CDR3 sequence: CAMGEVSYGYTF. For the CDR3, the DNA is TGTGCCATGGGGGAAGTGAGCTATGGCTACACCTTC.

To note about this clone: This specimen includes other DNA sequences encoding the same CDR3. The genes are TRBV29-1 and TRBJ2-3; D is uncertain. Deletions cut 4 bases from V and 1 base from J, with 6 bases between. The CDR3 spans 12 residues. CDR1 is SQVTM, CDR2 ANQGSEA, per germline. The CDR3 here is CSVVPGTDTQYF. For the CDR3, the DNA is TGCAGCGTTGTTCCCGGCACAGATACGCAGTATTTT.